A selection of T cell receptor beta chains follows, all from one sample in a study of T-cell reconstitution after alpha-beta-depleted transplantation in children. From the PCR reads, TCRdb called clonotypes with MiXCR, one entry per CDR3 protein. The sample contains hundreds of thousands of distinct CDR3 sequences, approximately 10% of which appear only once. The material was PBMCs, obtained before TCRalphabeta/CD19-depleted stem cell transplant. All receptors come from a child under two years old with acute myeloid leukemia, due to receive a stem cell transplant. Both conserved end residues are part of each CDR3. Each record gives: V gene, D gene, J gene, CDR3 length, clone size, CDR3 protein, CDR3 DNA. D genes are given only for firm matches. Only part of the rows carry a size: once, few, many, or a class if the clone is expanded.

V: TRBV3-1; D: NA; J: TRBJ2-7; length: 14; size: many; CDR3: CASSQPQVSYEQYF; DNA: TGTGCCAGCAGCCAGCCACAGGTATCCTACGAGCAGTACTTC
V: TRBV7-8; D: TRBD1; J: TRBJ1-5; length: 17; size: many; CDR3: CASSFGFWQGVRQPQHF; DNA: TGTGCCAGCAGCTTTGGTTTTTGGCAGGGGGTAAGGCAGCCCCAGCATTTT
V: TRBV20-1; D: TRBD2; J: TRBJ2-1; length: 11; size: many; CDR3: CSAERGRRQFF; DNA: TGCAGTGCCGAGCGGGGAAGGAGGCAGTTCTTC
V: TRBV24-1; D: NA; J: TRBJ2-7; length: 12; size: many; CDR3: CATGDNSYEQYF; DNA: TGTGCCACGGGGGACAACTCCTACGAGCAGTACTTC
V: TRBV20-1; D: TRBD1; J: TRBJ1-1; length: 11; size: many; CDR3: CSAGQDTEAFF; DNA: TGCAGTGCTGGACAGGACACTGAAGCTTTCTTT
V: TRBV19; D: NA; J: TRBJ1-5; length: 15; size: few; CDR3: CASGGAVHSNQPQHF; DNA: TGTGCCAGTGGAGGGGCGGTCCATAGCAATCAGCCCCAGCATTTT
V: TRBV5-4; D: TRBD2; J: TRBJ2-1; length: 17; size: many; CDR3: CASSLAPASGSRYEQFF; DNA: TGTGCCAGCAGCTTGGCCCCAGCTAGCGGGAGCAGGTATGAGCAGTTCTTC
V: TRBV20-1; D: TRBD2; J: TRBJ2-3; length: 16; size: many; CDR3: CSASSSTSGGRDTQYF; DNA: TGCAGTGCTAGTTCCTCGACTAGCGGGGGGAGGGATACGCAGTATTTT
V: TRBV12-3/TRBV12-4; D: NA; J: TRBJ1-2; length: 11; size: many; CDR3: CASIPGFGYTF; DNA: TGTGCCAGCATTCCAGGCTTCGGCTACACCTTC
V: TRBV20-1; D: TRBD2; J: TRBJ2-7; length: 12; size: many; CDR3: CSARAAGDKQYF; DNA: TGCAGTGCTAGAGCAGCGGGAGATAAGCAGTACTTC
V: TRBV20-1; D: NA; J: TRBJ2-5; length: 14; size: many; CDR3: CSARDGRGQETQYF; DNA: TGCAGTGCTAGAGATGGACGGGGCCAAGAGACCCAGTACTTC
V: TRBV4-2; D: NA; J: TRBJ2-3; length: 15; size: many; CDR3: CASSQDRGTPDTQYF; DNA: TGTGCCAGCAGCCAAGATCGGGGGACGCCAGATACGCAGTATTTT
V: TRBV20-1; D: NA; J: TRBJ2-1; length: 15; size: many; CDR3: CSAREGFSLYNEQFF; DNA: TGCAGTGCTAGAGAAGGCTTTTCTTTATACAATGAGCAGTTCTTC
V: TRBV6-5; D: TRBD1; J: TRBJ1-3; length: 16; size: many; CDR3: CASSPLQGIAGNTIYF; DNA: TGTGCCAGCAGTCCATTACAGGGGATCGCTGGAAACACCATATATTTT
V: TRBV29-1; D: NA; J: TRBJ1-1; length: 14; size: few; CDR3: CSAAYNMANTEAFF; DNA: TGCAGCGCCGCGTACAACATGGCGAACACTGAAGCTTTCTTT
V: TRBV2; D: NA; J: TRBJ2-5; length: 13; size: many; CDR3: CASSVGYQETQYF; DNA: TGTGCCAGCAGTGTGGGGTACCAAGAGACCCAGTACTTC
V: TRBV5-1; D: TRBD1; J: TRBJ1-1; length: 17; size: many; CDR3: CASSLADMGTGGTEAFF; DNA: TGCGCCAGCAGCTTGGCAGATATGGGGACAGGGGGAACTGAAGCTTTCTTT
V: TRBV5-1; D: TRBD1; J: TRBJ2-1; length: 15; size: many; CDR3: CASSLAGQGWDEQFF; DNA: TGCGCCAGCAGCTTGGCTGGACAGGGTTGGGATGAGCAGTTCTTC
V: TRBV21-1; D: NA; J: TRBJ2-7; length: 12; size: few; CDR3: CASGYGASEQYF; DNA: TGTGCCAGCGGCTACGGGGCATCCGAGCAGTACTTC
V: TRBV13; D: NA; J: TRBJ2-1; length: 14; size: many; CDR3: CASSFRERDNEQFF; DNA: TGTGCCAGCAGCTTCCGGGAAAGAGACAATGAGCAGTTCTTC
V: TRBV12-3/TRBV12-4; D: TRBD1; J: TRBJ1-1; length: 15; size: many; CDR3: CASSLGGTASTEAFF; DNA: TGTGCCAGCAGTTTGGGAGGGACAGCCTCCACTGAAGCTTTCTTT
V: TRBV29-1; D: NA; J: TRBJ2-2; length: 13; size: many; CDR3: CSVDRADTGELFF; DNA: TGCAGCGTTGACAGGGCAGACACCGGGGAGCTGTTTTTT
V: TRBV12-3/TRBV12-4; D: NA; J: TRBJ1-2; length: 12; size: many; CDR3: CASRKTGAGYTF; DNA: TGTGCCAGCAGGAAGACAGGAGCTGGCTACACCTTC
V: TRBV10-3; D: NA; J: TRBJ2-2; length: 14; size: NA; CDR3: CASKNRTGTGELFF; DNA: TGTGCCTCCAAAAACAGGACGGGCACCGGGGAGCTGTTTTTT
V: TRBV29-1; D: NA; J: TRBJ2-4; length: 12; size: many; CDR3: CSVDGARNIQYF; DNA: TGCAGCGTTGACGGGGCGCGGAACATTCAGTACTTC
V: TRBV5-5; D: NA; J: TRBJ2-5; length: 14; size: many; CDR3: CASRRGVPQETQYF; DNA: TGTGCCAGCAGAAGAGGGGTTCCCCAAGAGACCCAGTACTTC
V: TRBV20-1; D: NA; J: TRBJ2-7; length: 13; size: many; CDR3: CSARVPPFYEQYF; DNA: TGCAGTGCTAGAGTACCTCCCTTCTACGAGCAGTACTTC
V: TRBV12-3/TRBV12-4; D: TRBD1; J: TRBJ2-5; length: 13; size: NA; CDR3: CASSLEQGEVQYF; DNA: TGTGCCAGCAGTTTAGAACAGGGGGAGGTCCAGTACTTC
V: TRBV18; D: NA; J: TRBJ1-2; length: 14; size: few; CDR3: CASSPIEQGNGYTF; DNA: TGTGCCAGCTCACCAATTGAGCAGGGTAATGGCTACACCTTC
V: TRBV18; D: TRBD1; J: TRBJ2-1; length: 16; size: many; CDR3: CASSPWAGTDLNEQFF; DNA: TGTGCCAGCTCACCATGGGCCGGGACAGACCTCAATGAGCAGTTCTTC
V: TRBV12-3/TRBV12-4; D: NA; J: TRBJ1-3; length: 13; size: many; CDR3: CASSFGEGNTIYF; DNA: TGTGCCAGCAGTTTCGGGGAAGGAAACACCATATATTTT
V: TRBV5-1; D: NA; J: TRBJ1-1; length: 13; size: many; CDR3: CASSLRTDTEAFF; DNA: TGCGCCAGCAGCCTACGGACAGACACTGAAGCTTTCTTT
V: TRBV18; D: NA; J: TRBJ1-1; length: 16; size: many; CDR3: CASSPIDPLGRDEAFF; DNA: TGTGCCAGCTCACCGATAGACCCTCTTGGCAGGGATGAAGCTTTCTTT
V: TRBV5-1; D: NA; J: TRBJ2-5; length: 15; size: NA; CDR3: CASSLRATTQETQYF; DNA: TGCGCCAGCAGCTTGAGGGCTACTACGCAAGAGACCCAGTACTTC
V: TRBV28; D: NA; J: TRBJ2-5; length: 13; size: NA; CDR3: CASTPRGQETQYF; DNA: TGTGCCAGCACCCCTAGGGGTCAAGAGACCCAGTACTTC
V: TRBV7-9; D: NA; J: TRBJ2-1; length: 17; size: NA; CDR3: CASSPRFRWEAYNEQFF; DNA: TGTGCCAGCAGCCCTCGCTTCCGTTGGGAGGCCTACAATGAGCAGTTCTTC
V: TRBV18; D: NA; J: TRBJ2-7; length: 14; size: many; CDR3: CASSPRRDQNEQYF; DNA: TGTGCCAGCTCACCACGACGCGACCAAAACGAGCAGTACTTC
V: TRBV18; D: TRBD2; J: TRBJ2-7; length: 15; size: many; CDR3: CASSPPSGSPHEQYF; DNA: TGTGCCAGCTCACCACCGAGCGGGAGCCCCCACGAGCAGTACTTC
V: TRBV19; D: NA; J: TRBJ2-3; length: 14; size: few; CDR3: CASSIGGGTDTQYF; DNA: TGTGCCAGTAGTATCGGGGGAGGCACAGATACGCAGTATTTT
V: TRBV7-7; D: NA; J: TRBJ1-1; length: 13; size: few; CDR3: CASSLEWGTEAFF; DNA: TGTGCTAGCAGCTTAGAATGGGGCACTGAAGCTTTCTTT
V: TRBV12-3/TRBV12-4; D: NA; J: TRBJ1-2; length: 15; size: many; CDR3: CASSPTGPHNYGYTF; DNA: TGTGCCAGCAGCCCCACGGGACCGCATAACTATGGCTACACCTTC
V: TRBV12-3/TRBV12-4; D: NA; J: TRBJ2-3; length: 13; size: many; CDR3: CASSLQGMDTQYF; DNA: TGTGCCAGCAGTTTACAAGGGATGGATACGCAGTATTTT
V: TRBV21-1; D: NA; J: TRBJ1-1; length: 16; size: few; CDR3: CASSAREGQVNTEAFF; DNA: TGTGCCAGCAGCGCTCGGGAGGGGCAGGTGAACACTGAAGCTTTCTTT
V: TRBV14; D: NA; J: TRBJ2-7; length: 11; size: many; CDR3: CASSQYGLATF; DNA: TGTGCCAGCAGCCAATACGGCCTCGCAACCTTC
V: TRBV12-3/TRBV12-4; D: TRBD1; J: TRBJ1-2; length: 14; size: many; CDR3: CASTRTGDYRGYTF; DNA: TGTGCCAGCACCAGGACAGGGGATTACCGTGGCTACACCTTC
V: TRBV18; D: TRBD1; J: TRBJ2-3; length: 16; size: many; CDR3: CASSPPGQGNTDTQYF; DNA: TGTGCCAGCTCACCACCGGGACAGGGCAACACAGATACGCAGTATTTT
V: TRBV20-1; D: NA; J: TRBJ1-1; length: 13; size: many; CDR3: CSAGDNLNTEAFF; DNA: TGCAGTGCTGGGGACAACTTGAACACTGAAGCTTTCTTT
V: TRBV13; D: TRBD1; J: TRBJ2-2; length: 16; size: many; CDR3: CASSPGIYRGTGELFF; DNA: TGTGCCAGCAGCCCCGGGATCTACAGGGGGACCGGGGAGCTGTTTTTT
V: TRBV7-8; D: TRBD1; J: TRBJ2-3; length: 15; size: many; CDR3: CASSLMQGDTDTQYF; DNA: TGTGCCAGCAGCTTAATGCAGGGGGACACAGATACGCAGTATTTT
V: TRBV3-1; D: TRBD1; J: TRBJ2-7; length: 17; size: many; CDR3: CASSQEFVRTGPYEQYF; DNA: TGTGCCAGCAGCCAAGAGTTCGTTAGGACAGGACCCTACGAGCAGTACTTC
V: TRBV20-1; D: TRBD1; J: TRBJ1-5; length: 14; size: many; CDR3: CSAGTTGGNQPQHF; DNA: TGCAGTGCTGGAACAACAGGGGGCAATCAGCCCCAGCATTTT
V: TRBV7-2; D: NA; J: TRBJ1-4; length: 14; size: many; CDR3: CASSSRGGREKLFF; DNA: TGTGCCAGCAGCTCCCGGGGAGGGCGGGAAAAACTGTTTTTT
V: TRBV6-4; D: NA; J: TRBJ2-1; length: 14; size: few; CDR3: CASSASGKTQWQFF; DNA: TGTGCCAGCAGTGCCTCGGGGAAAACCCAATGGCAGTTCTTC
V: TRBV20-1; D: NA; J: TRBJ2-2; length: 13; size: many; CDR3: CSARDGGTGELFF; DNA: TGCAGTGCTAGAGATGGGGGAACCGGGGAGCTGTTTTTT
V: TRBV30; D: TRBD2; J: TRBJ2-1; length: 12; size: many; CDR3: CAWREQLAEQFF; DNA: TGTGCCTGGAGAGAACAACTAGCGGAGCAGTTCTTC
V: TRBV5-6; D: TRBD1; J: TRBJ1-1; length: 17; size: many; CDR3: CASSLLGQGGSDTEAFF; DNA: TGTGCCAGCAGCTTGCTCGGACAGGGAGGATCAGACACTGAAGCTTTCTTT
V: TRBV6-2/TRBV6-3; D: NA; J: TRBJ2-3; length: 15; size: many; CDR3: CASSYSMGAPYTQYF; DNA: TGTGCCAGCAGTTACTCGATGGGTGCGCCCTATACGCAGTATTTT
V: TRBV30; D: TRBD2; J: TRBJ2-1; length: 15; size: few; CDR3: CAWAGVTSGTNEQFF; DNA: TGTGCCTGGGCCGGGGTGACTAGCGGGACCAATGAGCAGTTCTTC
V: TRBV12-3/TRBV12-4; D: TRBD2; J: TRBJ2-7; length: 15; size: many; CDR3: CASSPPLAGSYEQYF; DNA: TGTGCCAGCAGTCCCCCTTTAGCGGGCTCCTACGAGCAGTACTTC
V: TRBV28; D: NA; J: TRBJ1-1; length: 15; size: many; CDR3: CASSPPGYPNTEAFF; DNA: TGTGCCAGCAGCCCTCCGGGCTACCCGAACACTGAAGCTTTCTTT